In its sample, the clone carrying this T cell receptor (beta chain) was seen a few times. This CDR3 has 21 amino acids. Per germline, CDR1 LNHNV and CDR2 YYDKDF (reference sequence). The V and J ends lost 0 bases and 0 bases, in that order; junction bases with no gene match: 14. This sample stems from a study of patients and donors after allogeneic stem cell transplantation. TCRdb re-called the RT-PCR reads through MiXCR, storing one row per CDR3 protein. The sample lists around 240,000 distinct CDR3 sequences, about 14% occurring once. Sequencing input: blood, either unsorted or a sorted T cell fraction (not recorded which). This sequence was found in a human donor who was either an allogeneic HSCT recipient or a stem cell or donor lymphocyte infusion donor (not recorded which). It is not recorded whose cells these are; they may come from a transplant donor. The rearrangement joins TRBV15 to TRBJ1-5; the match to TRBD1 covers 10 bases. Here the CDR3 reads CATSRDNFGTGEGDSNQPQHF. The CDR3 DNA reads as TGTGCCACCAGCAGAGATAACTTCGGGACAGGGGAGGGAGATAGCAATCAGCCCCAGCATTTT. The full variable domain, completed using reference TRBV15 and TRBJ1-5, is DAMVIQNPRYQVTQFGKPVTLSCSQTLNHNVMYWYQQKSSQAPKLLFHYYDKDFNNEADTPDNFQSRRPNTSFCFLDIRSPGLGDTAMYLCATSRDNFGTGEGDSNQPQHFGDGTRLSIL.